Sequencing of this T cell receptor beta chain was carried out in a study of blood T cell repertoires in COVID-19. Looking at the study overall: Collection of acute and convalescent COVID-19 samples took place in the United States, Italy and Spain.

How the authors handled the data: Reference gene primer amplification in the assay estimated nucleated cell counts. Sequencing was performed with immunoSEQ multiplex PCR; in TCRdb, only in-frame clones are kept and a portion is missing. Clonal size and the V and J genes are those of that table, whereas D and trimming came from the DNA. The sample lists about 200,000 clones; around four fifths were seen once. The germline gives CDR1 MGHRA, CDR2 YSYEKL. The CDR3 covers 17 residues. V lost 2 bases, J lost 4 bases, and 11 bases stayed unmatched. Sequences were obtained from peripheral blood. V and J are TRBV4-1 and TRBJ1-5; 7 bases are shared with TRBD1. This clonotype was sampled from a woman between 50 and 59 years old with active or convalescent COVID-19. This CDR3 is CASSQPTGDSRNQPQHF. The CDR3 DNA reads as TGCGCCAGCAGCCAACCAACAGGGGATAGCCGTAATCAGCCCCAGCATTTT.